A selection of T cell receptor beta chains follows, all from one sample in a study of blood T cells in healthy people across ages. One entry per CDR3 protein results from TCRdb running MiXCR on the 5' RACE reads. The table lists 2 million or so distinct CDR3 sequences, around 50% of them singletons, with roughly 2% in the top ten. Input material: blood. These receptors were collected from a middle-aged woman in good health. Each CDR3 is given with its conserved first and last residue. D genes are given only for firm matches. A clone size is listed for some rows: how often the clone was seen (once, few, many), or a class if it is expanded.

J gene | D gene | clone size | V gene | CDR3 protein | CDR3 DNA
TRBJ2-3 | TRBD1 | . | TRBV9 | CASSTYLGQATDTQYF | TGTGCCAGCAGCACCTACCTAGGACAGGCCACAGATACGCAGTATTTT
TRBJ2-1 | TRBD1 | . | TRBV4-3 | CASSQELTGGGNEQFF | TGCGCCAGCAGCCAAGAGCTAACAGGGGGAGGCAATGAGCAGTTCTTC
TRBJ2-4 | . | few | TRBV4-1 | CASSETPGAKNIQYF | TGCGCCAGCAGCGAAACCCCGGGGGCCAAAAACATTCAGTACTTC
TRBJ2-7 | . | few | TRBV13 | CASSPDREGYEQYF | TGTGCCAGCAGCCCGGACAGGGAGGGCTACGAGCAGTACTTC
TRBJ2-4 | . | . | TRBV28 | CASSLAARGIQYF | TGTGCCAGCAGTCTAGCCGCCCGGGGCATTCAGTACTTC
TRBJ2-4 | TRBD1 | . | TRBV5-1 | CASSLDKGQGAKNIQYF | TGCGCCAGCAGCTTGGACAAGGGACAGGGGGCCAAAAACATTCAGTACTTC
TRBJ2-4 | TRBD1 | . | TRBV5-1 | CASSPKTGGASRASQYF | TGCGCCAGCAGCCCGAAGACAGGGGGCGCCTCTAGGGCAAGTCAGTACTTC
TRBJ1-1 | . | . | TRBV6-5 | CASLKDVRGTEAFF | TGCGCCAGTTTAAAGGACGTCCGAGGGACTGAAGCTTTCTTT
TRBJ1-2 | TRBD1 | once | TRBV7-2 | CASSLASGTEYYGYTF | TGTGCCAGCAGCTTAGCCTCCGGGACAGAGTATTATGGCTACACCTTC
TRBJ2-3 | TRBD1 | . | TRBV9 | CASSGTGTEVTDTQYF | TGTGCCAGCAGCGGTACCGGGACAGAGGTCACAGATACGCAGTATTTT
TRBJ2-7 | . | . | TRBV5-1 | CASSLASRLWVEQYF | TGCGCCAGCAGCTTGGCCTCGCGGTTATGGGTCGAGCAGTACTTC
TRBJ1-4 | TRBD1 | . | TRBV29-1 | CSVEAGDSKAKKLFF | TGCAGCGTTGAAGCTGGGGACAGTAAAGCTAAAAAACTGTTTTTT
TRBJ1-5 | . | few | TRBV5-1 | CASSFDGGSNQPQHF | TGCGCCAGCAGTTTTGACGGGGGAAGCAATCAGCCCCAGCATTTT
TRBJ1-5 | . | few | TRBV7-9 | CASTDPAGGIGNQPQHF | TGTGCCAGCACCGACCCGGCGGGGGGCATAGGCAATCAGCCCCAGCATTTT
TRBJ2-5 | . | . | TRBV20-1 | CSARDGAGLGETQYF | TGCAGTGCTAGAGATGGGGCGGGTCTAGGGGAGACCCAGTACTTC
TRBJ1-2 | . | many | TRBV4-1 | CASSRQENYGYTF | TGCGCCAGCAGCAGACAGGAGAACTATGGCTACACCTTC
TRBJ2-5 | TRBD1 | . | TRBV6-1 | CASSARQGTGNRETQHF | TGTGCCAGCAGTGCACGACAGGGTACGGGGAATAGAGAGACCCAGCACTTC
TRBJ1-6 | . | . | TRBV28 | CASSNHRVRRSNSPLHF | TGTGCCAGCAGCAATCACAGGGTGAGACGTTCTAATTCACCCCTCCACTTT
TRBJ1-2 | TRBD1 | . | TRBV6-1 | CASRTNTDRGRWGYGYTF | TGTGCCAGCAGAACTAATACGGACAGGGGGCGCTGGGGCTATGGCTACACCTTC
TRBJ1-1 | . | . | TRBV12-5 | CASGLWGGPGTEAFF | TGTGCTAGTGGTTTGTGGGGGGGTCCCGGTACTGAAGCTTTCTTT
TRBJ2-7 | TRBD1 | . | TRBV7-6 | CASSRGGQGSYEQYF | TGTGCCAGCAGCCGAGGAGGACAGGGTTCCTACGAGCAGTACTTC
TRBJ1-5 | . | . | TRBV9 | CASSVEAGDQPQHF | TGTGCCAGCAGCGTAGAAGCGGGAGATCAGCCCCAGCATTTT
TRBJ2-1 | . | . | TRBV28 | CASSFGGGLGETQFF | TGTGCCAGCAGTTTTGGTGGGGGACTTGGGGAGACCCAGTTCTTC
TRBJ2-1 | . | . | TRBV10-3 | CAISVGRNNEQFF | TGTGCCATCAGTGTAGGAAGAAACAATGAGCAGTTCTTC
TRBJ2-1 | TRBD2 | few | TRBV7-3 | CASSARLAGGLNEQFF | TGTGCCAGCAGCGCAAGACTAGCGGGGGGGCTTAATGAGCAGTTCTTC
TRBJ1-4 | TRBD1 | . | TRBV4-3 | CASSQGSGQGSEKLFF | TGCGCCAGCAGCCAAGGTTCCGGACAGGGATCTGAAAAACTGTTTTTT
TRBJ2-1 | TRBD2 | . | TRBV27 | CASRSGGGFNEQFF | TGTGCCAGCAGAAGCGGGGGGGGGTTCAATGAGCAGTTCTTC
TRBJ1-5 | . | . | TRBV3-1 | CASSQGDLGRGRNQPQHF | TGTGCCAGCAGCCAGGGCGACCTCGGCAGGGGAAGAAATCAGCCCCAGCATTTT
TRBJ2-6 | . | . | TRBV24-1 | CAIARRGSGANVLTF | TGTGCCATCGCGCGGAGGGGGTCCGGGGCCAACGTCCTGACTTTC
TRBJ2-1 | . | . | TRBV15 | CATNSPGRLNNEQFF | TGTGCCACCAACTCGCCGGGACGGCTTAACAATGAGCAGTTCTTC
TRBJ2-5 | TRBD1 | . | TRBV5-5 | CASSVVGGDETQYF | TGTGCCAGCAGCGTTGTAGGGGGCGACGAGACCCAGTACTTC
TRBJ2-1 | TRBD1 | . | TRBV27 | CASETGGSENEQFF | TGTGCCAGCGAAACAGGGGGCTCTGAGAATGAGCAGTTCTTC
TRBJ1-1 | . | . | TRBV20-1 | CSAADPYKNTEAFF | TGCAGTGCTGCCGACCCGTATAAGAACACTGAAGCTTTCTTT
TRBJ2-3 | . | . | TRBV6-2/TRBV6-3 | CASSYGPTQYF | TGTGCCAGCAGTTACGGGCCTACGCAGTATTTT
TRBJ1-3 | . | . | TRBV6-2/TRBV6-3 | CASSTATSGNTIYF | TGTGCCAGCAGCACCGCCACATCTGGAAACACCATATATTTT
TRBJ1-2 | TRBD1 | . | TRBV20-1 | CSAQGQGHYGYTF | TGCAGTGCCCAAGGACAGGGCCACTATGGCTACACCTTC
TRBJ2-5 | . | . | TRBV7-9 | CAILTEEETQYF | TGTGCCATCCTGACAGAGGAAGAGACCCAGTACTTC
TRBJ2-7 | TRBD1 | few | TRBV29-1 | CSVGPNRGSYEQYF | TGCAGCGTTGGCCCGAACAGGGGAAGCTACGAGCAGTACTTC
TRBJ2-7 | . | . | TRBV11-3 | CASSFSEAYEQYF | TGTGCCAGCAGCTTCTCCGAAGCCTACGAGCAGTACTTC
TRBJ1-1 | . | . | TRBV25-1 | CASSDPGRNTEAFF | TGTGCCAGCAGTGATCCAGGGCGGAACACTGAAGCTTTCTTT
TRBJ2-7 | . | . | TRBV20-1 | CSASLDGYEQYF | TGCAGTGCTAGCTTGGACGGCTACGAGCAGTACTTC
TRBJ1-5 | TRBD1 | . | TRBV6-2/TRBV6-3 | CASRRTGRRNQPQHF | TGTGCCAGCAGGCGGACAGGGCGGCGCAATCAGCCCCAGCATTTT
TRBJ2-2 | TRBD1 | . | TRBV4-1 | CASSQETGVVTGELFF | TGCGCCAGCAGCCAAGAAACAGGGGTAGTTACCGGGGAGCTGTTTTTT
TRBJ1-5 | . | few | TRBV29-1 | CSVVGVQGPQHF | TGCAGCGTTGTAGGGGTACAGGGGCCCCAGCATTTT